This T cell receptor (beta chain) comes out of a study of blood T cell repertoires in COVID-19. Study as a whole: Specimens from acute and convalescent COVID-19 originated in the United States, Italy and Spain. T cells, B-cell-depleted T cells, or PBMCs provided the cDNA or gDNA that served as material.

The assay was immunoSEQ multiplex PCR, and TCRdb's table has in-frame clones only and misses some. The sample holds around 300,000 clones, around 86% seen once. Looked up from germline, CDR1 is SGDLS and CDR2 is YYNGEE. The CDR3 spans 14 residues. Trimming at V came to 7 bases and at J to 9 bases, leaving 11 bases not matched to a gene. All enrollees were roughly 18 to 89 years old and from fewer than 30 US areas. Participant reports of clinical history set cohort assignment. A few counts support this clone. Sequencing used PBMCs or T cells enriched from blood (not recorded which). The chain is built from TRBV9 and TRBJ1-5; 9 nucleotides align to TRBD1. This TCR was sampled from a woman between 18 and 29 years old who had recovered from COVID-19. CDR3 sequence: CASGPGQGLGPQHF. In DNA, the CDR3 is TGTGCCAGCGGTCCGGGACAGGGCCTGGGGCCCCAGCATTTT.